The entry below describes one T cell receptor beta chain. Its cognate antigen is unknown. The data were obtained in a study of cytomegalovirus exposure and HLA in healthy donors. General observations from the study: Available immune exposure information covered CMV serostatus only.

The PCR was carried out with 60 Vbeta primers and 13 Jbeta primers. The data were produced by immunoSEQ multiplex PCR, yet TCRdb's version contains in-frame clones alone and is incomplete. The listing contains 96,000 or so clones. Germline CDR1 and CDR2: SGHRS and YFSETQ. The V segment lost 0 bases and the J segment 6 bases; nucleotides outside the gene matches: 12. The CDR3 runs to 16 residues. This receptor was obtained from a girl aged 10 to 17 in good health and CMV-seropositive. This chain connects TRBV5-1 to TRBJ2-7, with 7 bases aligning to TRBD1. What was sequenced was PBMCs. CDR3 DNA: TGCGCCAGCAGCTTGGAAGCCGGGACAGCGCTCTCCGAGCAGTACTTC. This encodes CASSLEAGTALSEQYF.